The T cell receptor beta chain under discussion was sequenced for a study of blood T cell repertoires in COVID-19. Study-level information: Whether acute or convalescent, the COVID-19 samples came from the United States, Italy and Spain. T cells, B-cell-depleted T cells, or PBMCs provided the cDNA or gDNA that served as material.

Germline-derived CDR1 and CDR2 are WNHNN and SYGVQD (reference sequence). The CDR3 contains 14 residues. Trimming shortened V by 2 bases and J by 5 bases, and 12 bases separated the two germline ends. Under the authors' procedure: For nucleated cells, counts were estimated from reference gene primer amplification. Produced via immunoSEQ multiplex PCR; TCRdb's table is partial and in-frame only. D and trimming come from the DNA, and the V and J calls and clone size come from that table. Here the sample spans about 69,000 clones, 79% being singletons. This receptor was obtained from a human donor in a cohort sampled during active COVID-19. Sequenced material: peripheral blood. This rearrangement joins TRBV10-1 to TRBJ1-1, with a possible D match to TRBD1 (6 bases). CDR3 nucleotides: TGCGCCAGCAGTGAGGACCAGGGGTGGACTGAAGCTTTCTTT. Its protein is CASSEDQGWTEAFF.